Below, one TCR beta chain is given with its context. What it binds is not known. Stated time point: week 47, end of study. Vaccine doses each comprised 300 ug of mutant IDH1 20-mer peptide, with topical imiquimod. Patients, over weeks 1, 3, 5, 7, 11, 15, 19 and 23, received a total of eight vaccinations. New IDH1-mutant, ATRX-lost WHO grade 3 or 4 astrocytomas occurred in donors. The sample is drawn from a study of a mutant IDH1 vaccine in newly diagnosed glioma. Trimming removed 4 bases at V and 4 bases at J, with 10 bases between. The CDR3 has 13 amino acids. Germline V lookup: CDR1 SGHDN, CDR2 FVKESK. TCRdb's table, derived via immunoSEQ multiplex PCR, lists solely in-frame clones and lacks some. The sample consists of 60,000 to 65,000 clones, 83% of them appearing once.

The J gene is TRBJ1-1, the V gene TRBV14; TRBD1 is a possible D gene (5 bases). The sequencing here drew on PBMCs, taken from a glioma patient whose treatment included an IDH1 peptide vaccine. The sequence was obtained from a man younger than 40 with glioma. CDR3 residues: CASSPRQSTEAFF. DNA of the CDR3: TGTGCCAGCAGCCCGAGACAGTCCACTGAAGCTTTCTTT.